This entry concerns a single TCR beta chain. Its antigen is currently not known. No qualities accompany the bases; no much larger clone lies one base away. At one collaborating source in Seattle, patients were enrolled during active infection and were followed longitudinally through the course of disease. Collaborating institutions collected whole blood in K2EDTA tubes following their own protocols. For TCRbeta analysis, collaborators shipped samples as frozen whole blood, isolated PBMCs, or DNA extracted from either of those sample types. The immunoSEQ Assay, a bias-controlled multiplex PCR, was used to amplify TCRbeta CDR3 regions from genomic DNA. In the original analysis: The number of nucleated cells in each sample was estimated from the amplification of reference gene primers within the assay. To quantify the absolute abundance of each unique TCRbeta CDR3 rearrangement, sequence reads were collapsed and filtered. Productive Simpson clonality was computed per sample as the square root of Simpson's diversity index over productive rearrangements. This immuneACCESS table, as held by TCRdb, lists in-frame sequences with V and J called but not all clones. Of the missing ones, under half trace to an unresolved V gene in checked studies; the others have no known cause. The DNA was the basis for D and trimming; V, J and clone size are from that table. The sample table holds around 120,000 clones, of which 90% were seen once. Together, the top ten hold 3.8% of the sample.

The data were obtained in a study of blood T cell repertoires in COVID-19 (dated by TCRdb to about 2020). With respect to the entire study: The collaborator samples originated in the United States, Italy and Spain and spanned the acute and convalescent phases of COVID-19. HLA class I and class II types, where available, came from metadata supplied by the sample provider rather than from assay-based typing. Nearly every sample came with metadata listing a de-identified subject ID, COVID-19 status, age in years and sex. The samples were drawn from the first 160 participants of the ongoing ImmuneRACE study and from some 1,300 subjects provided by 6 global collaborators. A freely available public database, intended as a resource for researchers studying the immune response to SARS-CoV-2, is where the repertoires were released. The prospective study material was composed of cDNA or gDNA derived from T cells, B-cell-depleted T cells, or PBMCs. Subjects who had been exposed to COVID-19, were actively infected with it, or had recovered from it provided the deeply sampled blood TCRbeta repertoires that made up the dataset.

CDR1 LNHDA and CDR2 SQIVND are derived from the germline V gene (reference sequence). Including the terminal cysteine and phenylalanine, the CDR3 comprises 16 residues. Of the read, only the CDR3 DNA is kept; its 48 bases are in frame from base 1. V is pared back by 5 bases and J by 6 bases, with 23 bases lying between the germline termini. Broad study findings and their caveats: Clinical and demographic metadata were provided uncurated, with the amount varying by source and participant.

The chain joins TRBV19 to TRBJ2-7; TRBD1 is perhaps the D gene, given 6 matching bases. The sample taken for sequencing was peripheral blood. The receptor comes from a woman aged 60 to 75 with COVID-19, enrolled during active disease. This receptor has the CDR3 CASSPPLGQGQAEQYF. The nucleotides are TGTGCCAGTAGTCCCCCTCTGGGGCAGGGGCAGGCCGAGCAGTACTTC.